The entry below gives a single T cell receptor beta chain sequence along with its context. The sample comes from a study of blood T cell repertoires in COVID-19. The CDR3 loop spans 17 amino acids. Looked up from germline, CDR1 is SGHDT and CDR2 is YYEEEE. V dropped 0 bases and J dropped 0 bases, with 10 bases sitting between them. Profiling relied on immunoSEQ multiplex PCR, and the TCRdb table lists in-frame clones only, not all of them. The sample yields roughly 320,000 clones, 85% to 90% seen once. The study drew participants aged about 18 to 89 years from about two dozen US areas. Participants' own reports of clinical history determined their cohort assignment.

The gene calls are TRBV5-6 and TRBJ1-6; maybe TRBD1 (6 bases). The source of this sequence is a man aged 25-40 years who had recovered from COVID-19. Sequences were obtained from PBMCs or T cells enriched from blood (not recorded which). CDR3 in DNA: TGTGCCAGCAGCTTGGACAGGGAGAGCTCCTATAATTCACCCCTCCACTTT. Protein sequence: CASSLDRESSYNSPLHF. Full variable domain (remainder filled in from reference TRBV5-6 and TRBJ1-6): DAGVTQSPTHLIKTRGQQVTLRCSPKSGHDTVSWYQQALGQGPQFIFQYYEEEERQRGNFPDRFSGHQFPNYSSELNVNALLLGDSALYLCASSLDRESSYNSPLHFGNGTRLTVT.